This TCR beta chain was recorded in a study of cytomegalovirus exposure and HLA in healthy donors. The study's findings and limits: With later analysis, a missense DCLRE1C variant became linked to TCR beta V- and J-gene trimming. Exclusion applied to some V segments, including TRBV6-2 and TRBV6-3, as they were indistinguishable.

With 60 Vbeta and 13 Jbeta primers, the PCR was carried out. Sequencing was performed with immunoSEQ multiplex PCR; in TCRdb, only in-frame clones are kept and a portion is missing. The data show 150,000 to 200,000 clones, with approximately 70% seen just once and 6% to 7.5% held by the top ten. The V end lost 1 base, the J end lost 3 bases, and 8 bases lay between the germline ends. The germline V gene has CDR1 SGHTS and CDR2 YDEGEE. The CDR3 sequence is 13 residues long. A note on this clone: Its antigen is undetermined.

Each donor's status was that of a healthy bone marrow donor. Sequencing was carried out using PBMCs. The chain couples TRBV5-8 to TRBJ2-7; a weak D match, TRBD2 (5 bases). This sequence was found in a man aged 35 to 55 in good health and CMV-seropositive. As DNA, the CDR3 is TGTGCCAGCAGCTTGCGTCGGGACTACGAGCAGTACTTC. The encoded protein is CASSLRRDYEQYF.